This T cell receptor beta chain emerged from a study of blood T cell repertoires in COVID-19. At the level of the study: T cells, B-cell-depleted T cells, or PBMCs provided the cDNA or gDNA that served as material.

In the source study's methods: Researchers report that nucleated cell counts were estimated from reference gene primer amplification. Clones were read by immunoSEQ multiplex PCR, and TCRdb kept only the in-frame ones, dropping some. V, J and clone size derive from that table, while D and trimming were established from the DNA sequence. The table records about 210,000 clones, approximately 78% of them present only once. Germline V gene data show CDR1 as LGHNA and CDR2 as YSLEER. V lost 0 bases and J 2 bases, leaving 11 bases between the germline ends. The CDR3 covers 16 residues. The gene calls are TRBV4-3 and TRBJ1-5, with unresolved D. This TCR came from a woman aged 70 to 79 with COVID-19, enrolled during active disease. The material sequenced was peripheral blood. The CDR3 nucleotides read TGCGCCAGCAGCCAAGACGGCGGTTTGGGCAATCAGCCCCAGCATTTT. Translation gives CASSQDGGLGNQPQHF.